This is a list of T cell receptor beta chains from one sample in a study of molecular identifiers for immune sequencing clone quantification. TCRdb reprocessed the PCR reads via MiXCR and lists one record per CDR3 protein. The repertoire holds around 480,000 distinct CDR3 sequences, with roughly a fifth as singletons. Source material: naive CD8+ T cells from blood, with Jurkat cell RNA spiked in. The receptors were gathered from a human donor in good health. Some libraries in this study had Jurkat cell RNA spiked in. The CDR3 runs from the conserved cysteine through the conserved F or W. The D gene is left open where the match is weak. Size is omitted from some rows. Given values are once, few, many or a class for expanded clones.

>-|TRBV3-1|TRBJ2-7|-
TGTGCCAGCAGCCAAGAAAGGGCGGTATCCTACTACGAGCAGTACTTC
CASSQERAVSYYEQYF
>-|TRBV20-1|TRBJ2-1|-
TGCAGTGCTCCCGGTTCAGGGTGGGTTTACAATGAGCAGTTCTTC
CSAPGSGWVYNEQFF
>TRBD2|TRBV6-5|TRBJ2-2|-
TGTGCCAGCAGTCACCGACTAGCTGTACCCGGGGAGCTGTTTTTT
CASSHRLAVPGELFF
>-|TRBV9|TRBJ2-7|few
TGTGCCAGCAGCGTAGCGGTCGGCGAGCAGTACTTC
CASSVAVGEQYF
>-|TRBV2|TRBJ1-1|few
TGTGCCAGCGGGGGGGTCGGAAACACTGAAGCTTTCTTT
CASGGVGNTEAFF
>TRBD1|TRBV27|TRBJ1-6|-
TGTGCCAGCAGTCACGGGACAGGGGGCTATAATTCACCCATCCACTTT
CASSHGTGGYNSPIHF
>-|TRBV24-1|TRBJ2-4|few
TGTGCCACCAGTGAGAATCTGGAAAACATTCAGTACTTC
CATSENLENIQYF
>-|TRBV7-9|TRBJ1-4|many
TGTGCCAGCAGCCCACGGCTTGGAGGTGAAAAACTGTTTTTT
CASSPRLGGEKLFF
>TRBD1|TRBV5-1|TRBJ2-1|many
TGCGCCAGCAGCTGGGGACAGGGATCCAATGAGCAGTTCTTC
CASSWGQGSNEQFF
>TRBD1|TRBV19|TRBJ2-7|-
TGTGCCAGTAGTATGGGGACAGGGGGACACGAGCAGTACTTC
CASSMGTGGHEQYF
>-|TRBV4-3|TRBJ1-5|many
TGCGCCAGCAGCCAAGACATATACAATCAGCCCCAGCATTTT
CASSQDIYNQPQHF
>TRBD2|TRBV11-3|TRBJ2-1|-
TGTGCCAGCAGCCCAGGACTAGTGGTTAGCTACAATGAGCAGTTCTTC
CASSPGLVVSYNEQFF
>-|TRBV7-2|TRBJ2-7|many
TGTGCCAGCAGCTTAGAACCCTCCTATGACCTTACCTACGAGCAGTACTTC
CASSLEPSYDLTYEQYF
>-|TRBV5-3|TRBJ2-3|-
TGTACCAGCAGCTTGGCTATGGACACAGATACGCAGTATTTT
CTSSLAMDTDTQYF
>TRBD1|TRBV7-3|TRBJ2-7|-
TGTGCCCGCAGCACGACAGGGAGAGGAGGCTACGAGCAGTACTTC
CARSTTGRGGYEQYF
>-|TRBV5-1|TRBJ2-1|many
TGCGCCAGCAGTCCTTGGGTAGCGGCGACCTACAATGAGCAGTTCTTC
CASSPWVAATYNEQFF
>TRBD1|TRBV9|TRBJ1-1|few
TGTGCCAGCAGCGTAGGGGGACAGGGGTTCGGGGGAACTGAAGCTTTCTTT
CASSVGGQGFGGTEAFF
>TRBD2|TRBV2|TRBJ2-7|many
TGTGCCAGCATTCCGCCTAGCGGGGGGGCTGGGCAGTACTTC
CASIPPSGGAGQYF
>TRBD1|TRBV5-5|TRBJ1-1|many
TGTGCCAGCAGCGTAACAGGGGTGAACACTGAAGCTTTCTTT
CASSVTGVNTEAFF
>-|TRBV7-9|TRBJ1-1|few
TGTGCCAGTAGGGGGGGAGACACTGAAGCTTTCTTT
CASRGGDTEAFF
>-|TRBV12-3/TRBV12-4|TRBJ1-2|many
TGTGCCAGCAGTTTTCAGGGTCCCTATGGCTACACCTTC
CASSFQGPYGYTF
>-|TRBV9|TRBJ2-3|-
TGTGCCAGCAGCGTAGCTACTCAGGGATTTACCACAGATACGCAGTATTTT
CASSVATQGFTTDTQYF
>TRBD1|TRBV7-2|TRBJ1-5|many
TGTGCCAGCAGCTTATTAGGGGGCCCTTATAGCAATCAGCCCCAGCATTTT
CASSLLGGPYSNQPQHF
>TRBD2|TRBV5-3|TRBJ2-5|-
TGTGCCATCGGGACTAGCGAATCGCCGCGATCAGAGACCCAGTACTTC
CAIGTSESPRSETQYF
>-|TRBV21-1|TRBJ2-5|few
TGTGCCAGCAGCAAGTGTACTAGCGGGGCGACCCAGTACTTC
CASSKCTSGATQYF
>-|TRBV15|TRBJ2-2|many
TGTGCCACCAGCAGAAGGGACGCCGACACCGGGGAGCTGTTTTTT
CATSRRDADTGELFF
>TRBD1|TRBV14|TRBJ2-7|many
TGTGCCAGCAGCCCGCGCACCGGGACAGGGGAAAGCTACGAGCAGTACTTC
CASSPRTGTGESYEQYF
>-|TRBV10-2|TRBJ2-5|few
TGCGCCAGCAGTGAGGGACAATCAATAGAGACCCAGTACTTC
CASSEGQSIETQYF
>-|TRBV27|TRBJ2-7|few
TGTGCCAGCAGTTTATATGGGCCCTACGAGCAGTACTTC
CASSLYGPYEQYF
>TRBD1|TRBV11-2|TRBJ1-1|-
TGTGCCAGCAGCTTGGGACAGGGTACGAAGGGAACTGAAGCTTTCTTT
CASSLGQGTKGTEAFF
>-|TRBV25-1|TRBJ1-6|many
TGTGCCAGCAGTGAAATCGGGAGCTCCTATAATTCACCCCTCCACTTT
CASSEIGSSYNSPLHF
>-|TRBV12-3/TRBV12-4|TRBJ2-4|many
TGTGCCAGCAGCCCATCCCTCCAGGGATTCGACATTCAGTACTTC
CASSPSLQGFDIQYF
>-|TRBV4-3|TRBJ2-2|many
TGCGCCAGCAGCCAGAACACAGGGACCGGGGAGCTGTTTTTT
CASSQNTGTGELFF